This T cell receptor beta chain appears in the sequencing data of a study of OX40 agonist ivuxolimab in advanced cancers. Across the whole study: Clinicians treated patients with ivuxolimab, an agonistic anti-OX40 (CD134) antibody. Dosing consisted of intravenous ivuxolimab at 0.01 to 10 mg/kg every 2 weeks.

Regarding this clone: Antigen: not known.

The study's findings and limits: Undetermined was the antigen specificity of the expanded peripheral T cells. More expanded clones were seen, on average, in CD8+ T cells than in CD4+.

Profiling relied on immunoSEQ multiplex PCR, and the TCRdb table lists in-frame clones only, not all of them. This table holds under 85,000 clones, about 93% found once. Trimming shortened V by 0 bases and J by 4 bases, and 7 bases separated the two germline ends. Germline V CDR1 and CDR2: SGDLS, YYNGEE. The CDR3 contains 14 residues. The TCR was taken from an adult with an advanced solid tumor such as melanoma, head and neck, liver or kidney cancer. The chain uses TRBV9 and TRBJ2-2, with D tentatively TRBD1 or TRBD2 (5 bases each). The specimen comprised CD4+ or CD8+ T cells sorted from blood, sampled in a trial of the OX40 agonist ivuxolimab. The CDR3 is CASSVGGSTGELFF. CDR3 DNA: TGTGCCAGCAGCGTAGGGGGGTCCACCGGGGAGCTGTTTTTT. Combining the CDR3 with reference TRBV9 and TRBJ2-2 gives the whole variable domain DSGVTQTPKHLITATGQRVTLRCSPRSGDLSVYWYQQSLDQGLQFLIQYYNGEERAKGNILERFSAQQFPDLHSELNLSSLELGDSALYFCASSVGGSTGELFFGEGSRLTVL.